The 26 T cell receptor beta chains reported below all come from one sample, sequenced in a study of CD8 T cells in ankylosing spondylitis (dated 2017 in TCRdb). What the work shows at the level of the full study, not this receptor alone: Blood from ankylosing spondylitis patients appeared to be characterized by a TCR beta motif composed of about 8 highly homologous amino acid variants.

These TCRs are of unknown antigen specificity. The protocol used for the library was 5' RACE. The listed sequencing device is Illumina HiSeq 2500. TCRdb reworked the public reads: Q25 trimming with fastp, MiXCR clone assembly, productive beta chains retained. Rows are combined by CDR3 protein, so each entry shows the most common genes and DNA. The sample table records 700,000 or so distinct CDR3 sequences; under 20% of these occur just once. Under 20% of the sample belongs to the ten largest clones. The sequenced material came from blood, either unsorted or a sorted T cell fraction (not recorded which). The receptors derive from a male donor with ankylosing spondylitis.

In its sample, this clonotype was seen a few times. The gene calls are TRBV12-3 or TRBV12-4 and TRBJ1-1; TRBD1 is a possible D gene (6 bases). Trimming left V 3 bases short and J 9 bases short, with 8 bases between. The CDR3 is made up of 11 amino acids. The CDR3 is CASSFRGKAFF. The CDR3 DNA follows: TGTGCCAGCAGTTTCAGGGGAAAAGCTTTCTTT.

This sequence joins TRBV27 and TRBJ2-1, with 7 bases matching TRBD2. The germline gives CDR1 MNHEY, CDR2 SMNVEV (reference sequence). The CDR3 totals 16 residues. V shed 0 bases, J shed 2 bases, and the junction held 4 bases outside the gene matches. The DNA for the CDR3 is TGTGCCAGCAGTTTATCGGTGGGGGGGGCCTACAATGAGCAGTTCTTC. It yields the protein CASSLSVGGAYNEQFF.

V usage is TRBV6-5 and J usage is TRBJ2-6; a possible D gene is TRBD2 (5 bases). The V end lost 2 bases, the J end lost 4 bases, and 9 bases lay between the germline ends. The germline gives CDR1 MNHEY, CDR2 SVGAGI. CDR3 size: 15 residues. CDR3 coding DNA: TGTGCCAGCAGTTACCGGGGTGGAGGGGCCAACGTCCTGACTTTC. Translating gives CASSYRGGGANVLTF.

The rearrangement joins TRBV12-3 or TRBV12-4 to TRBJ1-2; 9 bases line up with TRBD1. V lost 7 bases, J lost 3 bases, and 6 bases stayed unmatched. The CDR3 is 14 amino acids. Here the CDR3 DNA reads TGTGCCAGCAAATTCCGGGACAGGGACTATGGCTACACCTTC. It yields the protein CASKFRDRDYGYTF.

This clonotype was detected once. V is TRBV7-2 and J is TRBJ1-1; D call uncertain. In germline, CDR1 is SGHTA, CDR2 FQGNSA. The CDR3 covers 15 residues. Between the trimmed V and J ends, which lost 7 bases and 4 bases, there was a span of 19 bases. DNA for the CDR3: TGTGCCAGCACTCCATGGGGTGCTGGCGCCACTGAAGCTTTCTTT. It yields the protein CASTPWGAGATEAFF. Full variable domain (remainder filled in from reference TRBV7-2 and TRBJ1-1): GAGVSQSPSNKVTEKGKDVELRCDPISGHTALYWYRQSLGQGLEFLIYFQGNSAPDKSGLPSDRFSAERTGGSVSTLTIQRTQQEDSAVYLCASTPWGAGATEAFFGQGTRLTVV.

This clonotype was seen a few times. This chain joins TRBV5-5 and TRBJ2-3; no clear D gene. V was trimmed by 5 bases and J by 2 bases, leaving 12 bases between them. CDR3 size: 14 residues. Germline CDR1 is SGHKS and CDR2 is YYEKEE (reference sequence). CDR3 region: CASSRDWNTDTQYF. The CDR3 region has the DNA TGTGCCAGCAGTCGCGACTGGAACACAGATACGCAGTATTTT.

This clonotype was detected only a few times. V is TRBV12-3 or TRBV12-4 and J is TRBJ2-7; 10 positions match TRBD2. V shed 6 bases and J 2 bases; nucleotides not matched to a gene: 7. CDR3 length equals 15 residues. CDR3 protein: CASSQPGLATYEQYF. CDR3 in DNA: TGTGCCAGCAGCCAGCCGGGACTAGCGACCTACGAGCAGTACTTC.

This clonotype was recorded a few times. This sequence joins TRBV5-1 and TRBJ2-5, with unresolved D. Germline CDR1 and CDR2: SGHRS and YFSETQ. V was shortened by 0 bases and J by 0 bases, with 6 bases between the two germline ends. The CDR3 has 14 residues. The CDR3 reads CASSLVPNQETQYF. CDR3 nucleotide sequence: TGCGCCAGCAGCTTGGTCCCAAACCAAGAGACCCAGTACTTC. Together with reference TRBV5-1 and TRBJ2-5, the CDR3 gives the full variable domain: KAGVTQTPRYLIKTRGQQVTLSCSPISGHRSVSWYQQTPGQGLQFLFEYFSETQRNKGNFPGRFSGRQFSNSRSEMNVSTLELGDSALYLCASSLVPNQETQYFGPGTRLLVL.

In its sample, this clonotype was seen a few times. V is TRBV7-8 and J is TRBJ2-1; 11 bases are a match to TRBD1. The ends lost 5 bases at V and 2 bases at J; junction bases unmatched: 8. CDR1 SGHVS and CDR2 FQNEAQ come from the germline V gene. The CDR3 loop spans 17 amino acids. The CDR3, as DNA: TGTGCCAGCAGCAACCACCGGACAGGGGGCACCTACAATGAGCAGTTCTTC. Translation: CASSNHRTGGTYNEQFF.

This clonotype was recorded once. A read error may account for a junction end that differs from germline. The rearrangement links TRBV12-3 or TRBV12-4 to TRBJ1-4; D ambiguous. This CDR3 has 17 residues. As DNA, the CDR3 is TGTGCCATCAGTTTAGCCCCACCCCGACTTACGAATGAAAAACTGTTTTTT. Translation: CAISLAPPRLTNEKLFF.

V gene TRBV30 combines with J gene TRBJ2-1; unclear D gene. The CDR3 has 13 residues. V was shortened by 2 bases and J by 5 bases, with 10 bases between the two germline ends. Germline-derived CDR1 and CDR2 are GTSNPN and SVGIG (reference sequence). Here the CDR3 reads CAWSPHKNNEQFF. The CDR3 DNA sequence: TGTGCCTGGAGTCCACATAAGAACAATGAGCAGTTCTTC.

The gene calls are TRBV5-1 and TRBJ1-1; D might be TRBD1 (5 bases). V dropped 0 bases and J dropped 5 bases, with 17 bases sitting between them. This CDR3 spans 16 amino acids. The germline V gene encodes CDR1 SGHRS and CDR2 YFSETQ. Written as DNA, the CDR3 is TGCGCCAGCAGCTTGGATGGAGGGGCCAGGAGTACTGAAGCTTTCTTT. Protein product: CASSLDGGARSTEAFF.

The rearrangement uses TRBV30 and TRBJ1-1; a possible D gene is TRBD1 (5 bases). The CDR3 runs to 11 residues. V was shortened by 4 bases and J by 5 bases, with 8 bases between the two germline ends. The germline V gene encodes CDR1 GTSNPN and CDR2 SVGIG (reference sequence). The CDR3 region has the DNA TGTGCCTGGAATTGGGGGACTGAAGCTTTCTTT. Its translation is CAWNWGTEAFF.

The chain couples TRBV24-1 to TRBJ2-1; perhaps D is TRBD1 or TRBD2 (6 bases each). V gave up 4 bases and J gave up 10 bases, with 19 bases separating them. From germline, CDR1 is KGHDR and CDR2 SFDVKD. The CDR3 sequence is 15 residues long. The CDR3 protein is CATSEGGLGGNEQFF. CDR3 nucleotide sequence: TGTGCCACCAGTGAAGGGGGACTGGGGGGCAACGAGCAGTTCTTC.

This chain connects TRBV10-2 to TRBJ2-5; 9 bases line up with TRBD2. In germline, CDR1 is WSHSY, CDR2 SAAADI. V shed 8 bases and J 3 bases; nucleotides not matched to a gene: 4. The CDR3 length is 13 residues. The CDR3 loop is CASHIAGEETQYF. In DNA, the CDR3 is TGCGCCAGCCACATAGCGGGGGAAGAGACCCAGTACTTC.

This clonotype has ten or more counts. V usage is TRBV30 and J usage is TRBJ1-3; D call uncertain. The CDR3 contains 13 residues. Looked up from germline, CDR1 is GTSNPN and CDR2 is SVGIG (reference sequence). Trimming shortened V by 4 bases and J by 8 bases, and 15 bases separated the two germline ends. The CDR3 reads CAWMRFGSDTIYF. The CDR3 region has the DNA TGTGCCTGGATGAGGTTCGGATCGGACACCATATATTTT.

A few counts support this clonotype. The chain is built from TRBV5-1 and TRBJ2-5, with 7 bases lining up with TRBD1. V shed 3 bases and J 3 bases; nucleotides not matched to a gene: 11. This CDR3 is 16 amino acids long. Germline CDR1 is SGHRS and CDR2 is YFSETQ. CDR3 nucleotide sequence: TGCGCCAGCAGCTCCGGACAGGTCGTTGCCAAAGAGACCCAGTACTTC. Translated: CASSSGQVVAKETQYF.

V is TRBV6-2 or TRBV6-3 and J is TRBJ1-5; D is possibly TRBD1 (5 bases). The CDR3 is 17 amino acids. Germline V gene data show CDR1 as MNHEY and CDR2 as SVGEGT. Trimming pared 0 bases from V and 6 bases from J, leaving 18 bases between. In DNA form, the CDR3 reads TGTGCCAGCAGTTACTCGAAAGGCAGGGAATTGATTCAGCCCCAGCATTTT. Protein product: CASSYSKGRELIQPQHF.

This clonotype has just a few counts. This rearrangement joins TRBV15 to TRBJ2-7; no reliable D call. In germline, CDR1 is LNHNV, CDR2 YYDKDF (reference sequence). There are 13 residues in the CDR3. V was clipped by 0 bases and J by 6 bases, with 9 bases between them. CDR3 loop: CATSRDSASEQYF. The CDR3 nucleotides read TGTGCCACCAGCAGAGACTCGGCTAGCGAGCAGTACTTC.

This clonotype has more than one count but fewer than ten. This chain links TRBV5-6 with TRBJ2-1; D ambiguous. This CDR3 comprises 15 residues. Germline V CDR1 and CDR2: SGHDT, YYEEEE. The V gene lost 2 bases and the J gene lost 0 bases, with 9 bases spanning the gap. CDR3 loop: CASSFDPSSYNEQFF. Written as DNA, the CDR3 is TGTGCCAGCAGCTTTGACCCGAGCTCCTACAATGAGCAGTTCTTC.

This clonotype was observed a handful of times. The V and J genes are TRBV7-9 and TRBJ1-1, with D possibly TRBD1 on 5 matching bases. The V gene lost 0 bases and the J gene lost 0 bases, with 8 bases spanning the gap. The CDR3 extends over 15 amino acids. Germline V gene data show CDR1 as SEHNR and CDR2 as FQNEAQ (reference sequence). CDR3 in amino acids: CASSLAGTMNTEAFF. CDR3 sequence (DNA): TGTGCCAGCAGCTTAGCGGGGACGATGAACACTGAAGCTTTCTTT.

The CDR3, as DNA: TGCAGTGCTCTTTACGCGGGACGTCTTAACAATGAGCAGTTCTTC. Translation gives CSALYAGRLNNEQFF. The chain couples TRBV20-1 to TRBJ2-1, with D perhaps matching TRBD2 (6 bases). Germline CDR1 and CDR2: DFQATT and SNEGSKA (reference sequence). This CDR3 region has 15 residues. Trimming removed 5 bases at V and 5 bases at J, with 19 bases between.

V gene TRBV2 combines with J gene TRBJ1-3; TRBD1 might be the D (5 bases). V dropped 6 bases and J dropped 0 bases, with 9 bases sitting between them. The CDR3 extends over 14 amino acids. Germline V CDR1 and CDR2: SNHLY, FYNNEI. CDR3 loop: CASRPGHSGNTIYF. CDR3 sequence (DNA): TGTGCCAGCAGGCCGGGGCACTCTGGAAACACCATATATTTT.

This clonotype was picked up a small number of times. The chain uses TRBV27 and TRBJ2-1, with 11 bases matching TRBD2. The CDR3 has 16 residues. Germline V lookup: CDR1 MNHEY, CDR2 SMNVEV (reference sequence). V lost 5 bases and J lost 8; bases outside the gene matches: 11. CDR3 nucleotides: TGTGCCAGCAGTCTAAGCCGACTAGCGGGACGGGATGAGCAGTTCTTC. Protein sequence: CASSLSRLAGRDEQFF.

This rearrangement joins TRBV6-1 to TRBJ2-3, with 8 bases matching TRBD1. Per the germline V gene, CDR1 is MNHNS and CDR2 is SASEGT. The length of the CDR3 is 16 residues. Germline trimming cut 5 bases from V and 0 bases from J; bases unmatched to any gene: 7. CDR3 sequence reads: CASSPQGAISTDTQYF. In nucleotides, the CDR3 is TGTGCCAGCAGTCCGCAGGGGGCTATAAGCACAGATACGCAGTATTTT.

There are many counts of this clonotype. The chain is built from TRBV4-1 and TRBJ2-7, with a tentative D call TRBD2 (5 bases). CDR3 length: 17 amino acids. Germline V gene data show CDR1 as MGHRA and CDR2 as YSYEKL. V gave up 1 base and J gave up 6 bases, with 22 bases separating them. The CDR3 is CASSQGRGFRLAGEQYF. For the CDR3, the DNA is TGCGCCAGCAGCCAAGGGCGAGGATTTAGGCTTGCGGGCGAGCAGTACTTC.